This TCR beta chain stems from a study of blood T cells in healthy people across ages. Primed by a sample-barcoded 5' primer and a J-beta primer mix, a second PCR proceeded for about 7 to 11 cycles. TCRdb reprocessed the 5' RACE reads with MiXCR, giving one entry per CDR3 protein. The sample has under 1,100,000 distinct CDR3 sequences; 20% to 25% are singletons. CDR1 and CDR2 (germline): LGHNA, YSLEER. This CDR3 has 13 amino acids. The germline V and J ends were trimmed by 1 base and 6 bases, with 10 bases remaining between them. The data also belong to a second study, concerning T cells of mothers and their children.

The source is a girl aged 2 to 9 in good health. The material sequenced was blood. The J gene is TRBJ2-7, the V gene TRBV4-3; no firm D call. In DNA form, the CDR3 reads TGCGCCAGCAGCCAAGGGGAAGGGTCCGAGCAGTACTTC. Protein product: CASSQGEGSEQYF.